These T cell receptor beta chains were read from a single sample in a study of blood T cells in healthy people across ages. TCRdb used MiXCR to reprocess the 5' RACE reads, holding one entry per CDR3 protein. The table records roughly 800,000 distinct CDR3 sequences, approximately 25% of them present only once. These records were also assigned to another study, of T cells of mothers and their children.

The sequenced sample was blood. The receptor set was obtained from a boy aged 10-17 years in good health. Both conserved end residues are part of each CDR3. Each record gives: CDR3 DNA, CDR3 protein, J gene, clone size, V gene, D gene. A D gene is named only where the DNA matches it firmly. The listing skips clone size in some rows; elsewhere it reads once, few, many or a size class.

cdr3_nt: TGTGCCACCAGTGATTTGAAGTCTAGCAAAGAGGATGAGCAGTTCTTC
cdr3_aa: CATSDLKSSKEDEQFF
j_call: TRBJ2-1
clone_size: few
v_call: TRBV24-1
d_call: .

cdr3_nt: TGTGCCAGCAGTTTTTGGAGGGGGAGCACAGATACGCAGTATTTT
cdr3_aa: CASSFWRGSTDTQYF
j_call: TRBJ2-3
clone_size: .
v_call: TRBV27
d_call: .

cdr3_nt: TGTGCCAGCAGCACAATGAGCGGGCACAATGAGCAGTTCTTC
cdr3_aa: CASSTMSGHNEQFF
j_call: TRBJ2-1
clone_size: .
v_call: TRBV7-9
d_call: .

cdr3_nt: TGCGCCAGCAGCCAATACACAGGACAGGGTGAAAGCAATGAGCAGTTCTTC
cdr3_aa: CASSQYTGQGESNEQFF
j_call: TRBJ2-1
clone_size: .
v_call: TRBV4-3
d_call: TRBD1

cdr3_nt: TGTGCCAGCAGTTGGACGGATAAGACCGGGGAGCTGTTTTTT
cdr3_aa: CASSWTDKTGELFF
j_call: TRBJ2-2
clone_size: few
v_call: TRBV6-2/TRBV6-3
d_call: .

cdr3_nt: TGTGCCAGCAGTTACTCTGGCAGGGGTAGTGAAAAACTGTTTTTT
cdr3_aa: CASSYSGRGSEKLFF
j_call: TRBJ1-4
clone_size: few
v_call: TRBV6-6
d_call: .

cdr3_nt: TGTGCCAGCAGTTTAGGACGGACAGGGGACAACTACGAGCAGTACTTC
cdr3_aa: CASSLGRTGDNYEQYF
j_call: TRBJ2-7
clone_size: few
v_call: TRBV28
d_call: TRBD1

cdr3_nt: TGCAGTGCTAGAGATCAGGGTACAGATACGCAGTATTTT
cdr3_aa: CSARDQGTDTQYF
j_call: TRBJ2-3
clone_size: few
v_call: TRBV20-1
d_call: .

cdr3_nt: TGTGCCAGCAGCTACACAGGGGGCGTTTATGGCTACACCTTC
cdr3_aa: CASSYTGGVYGYTF
j_call: TRBJ1-2
clone_size: .
v_call: TRBV12-3/TRBV12-4
d_call: TRBD1

cdr3_nt: TGTGCCAGCTTAGGTGCTAGCACAGATACGCAGTATTTT
cdr3_aa: CASLGASTDTQYF
j_call: TRBJ2-3
clone_size: few
v_call: TRBV7-9
d_call: .

cdr3_nt: TGTGCCACCCGGGACGACGATGAGCAGTTCTTC
cdr3_aa: CATRDDDEQFF
j_call: TRBJ2-1
clone_size: few
v_call: TRBV28
d_call: .

cdr3_nt: TGCAGTGCTAGAGGGGGACAGGGAGGCTATGGCTACACCTTC
cdr3_aa: CSARGGQGGYGYTF
j_call: TRBJ1-2
clone_size: .
v_call: TRBV20-1
d_call: TRBD1

cdr3_nt: TGCAGCGTCGGGACCTACACCGGGGAGCTGTTTTTT
cdr3_aa: CSVGTYTGELFF
j_call: TRBJ2-2
clone_size: .
v_call: TRBV29-1
d_call: .

cdr3_nt: TGCAGCGTTGAGTTAGAGAACTATGGCTACACCTTC
cdr3_aa: CSVELENYGYTF
j_call: TRBJ1-2
clone_size: .
v_call: TRBV29-1
d_call: .

cdr3_nt: TGTGCCAGCAGTTTAGCAGGGGAGAGTATGGGGAACACCATATATTTT
cdr3_aa: CASSLAGESMGNTIYF
j_call: TRBJ1-3
clone_size: .
v_call: TRBV12-3/TRBV12-4
d_call: .

cdr3_nt: TGTGCCAGCAGTTACCGCCGAGGGACAGCTCAAGAGACCCAGTACTTC
cdr3_aa: CASSYRRGTAQETQYF
j_call: TRBJ2-5
clone_size: few
v_call: TRBV6-2/TRBV6-3
d_call: TRBD1

cdr3_nt: TGTGCCAGCATCGTCCGCGAGACCCAGTACTTC
cdr3_aa: CASIVRETQYF
j_call: TRBJ2-5
clone_size: .
v_call: TRBV21-1
d_call: .

cdr3_nt: TGTGCCAGCTGTTACTCTGGGGCCAATGTCCTGACTTTC
cdr3_aa: CASCYSGANVLTF
j_call: TRBJ2-6
clone_size: few
v_call: TRBV2
d_call: .

cdr3_nt: TGTGCCAGTAGTACACAGGGTATCGCCAAAAACATTCAGTACTTC
cdr3_aa: CASSTQGIAKNIQYF
j_call: TRBJ2-4
clone_size: .
v_call: TRBV19
d_call: .

cdr3_nt: TGCGCCAGCAGCCAGGTCGCGGGACCCAGGGGCACTGAAGCTTTCTTT
cdr3_aa: CASSQVAGPRGTEAFF
j_call: TRBJ1-1
clone_size: few
v_call: TRBV4-1
d_call: .

cdr3_nt: TGTGCCAGCAAAACGCGCTACGTCCAGCTAGCGGGAGTTCGAGAGACCCAGTACTTC
cdr3_aa: CASKTRYVQLAGVRETQYF
j_call: TRBJ2-5
clone_size: .
v_call: TRBV28
d_call: TRBD2

cdr3_nt: TGTGCCAGCAACCCACTAGCGGGAGGCACAGATACGCAGTATTTT
cdr3_aa: CASNPLAGGTDTQYF
j_call: TRBJ2-3
clone_size: few
v_call: TRBV25-1
d_call: TRBD2

cdr3_nt: TGTGCCACGCTGGATGGGGGGATCGATGAGCAGTTCTTC
cdr3_aa: CATLDGGIDEQFF
j_call: TRBJ2-1
clone_size: .
v_call: TRBV6-6
d_call: .

cdr3_nt: TGCGCCAGCAGCTCCCAGTCGACAGGGACCGGGGAGCTGTTTTTT
cdr3_aa: CASSSQSTGTGELFF
j_call: TRBJ2-2
clone_size: few
v_call: TRBV5-1
d_call: TRBD1

cdr3_nt: TGTGCCAGCAGCCATTATCTAGCGGACCAGTACTTC
cdr3_aa: CASSHYLADQYF
j_call: TRBJ2-4
clone_size: .
v_call: TRBV7-9
d_call: TRBD2

cdr3_nt: TGTGCCAGCAGAGGCATAGGAAAAAACATTCAGTACTTC
cdr3_aa: CASRGIGKNIQYF
j_call: TRBJ2-4
clone_size: .
v_call: TRBV27
d_call: .

cdr3_nt: TGTGCCAGCAGTCCCCAGCCGGGAGGTTCAGATACGCAGTATTTT
cdr3_aa: CASSPQPGGSDTQYF
j_call: TRBJ2-3
clone_size: .
v_call: TRBV28
d_call: TRBD2

cdr3_nt: TGCGCCAGCAGCGCGGGACTAGCGGGCGTGGATGAGCAGTTCTTC
cdr3_aa: CASSAGLAGVDEQFF
j_call: TRBJ2-1
clone_size: .
v_call: TRBV5-1
d_call: TRBD2

cdr3_nt: TGCGCCAGCAGCATAACTCCGGGACAGCAGAACTATGGCTACACCTTC
cdr3_aa: CASSITPGQQNYGYTF
j_call: TRBJ1-2
clone_size: few
v_call: TRBV4-1
d_call: TRBD1

cdr3_nt: TGCAGCGTTGAACCCGGGACAGGGGACTCCTACAATGAGCAGTTCTTC
cdr3_aa: CSVEPGTGDSYNEQFF
j_call: TRBJ2-1
clone_size: .
v_call: TRBV29-1
d_call: TRBD1

cdr3_nt: TGCAGCGTTCCGGACCCGCGGAGAGCCGGGGCCAACGTCCAGACTTTC
cdr3_aa: CSVPDPRRAGANVQTF
j_call: TRBJ2-6
clone_size: few
v_call: TRBV29-1
d_call: .

cdr3_nt: TGCGCCAGCAGTTATGACGGAAGCTCCTACAATGAGCAGTTCTTC
cdr3_aa: CASSYDGSSYNEQFF
j_call: TRBJ2-1
clone_size: .
v_call: TRBV5-1
d_call: .

cdr3_nt: TGTGCCAGCAGTTACGGACAGTACACTGAAGCTTTCTTT
cdr3_aa: CASSYGQYTEAFF
j_call: TRBJ1-1
clone_size: .
v_call: TRBV6-5
d_call: .

cdr3_nt: TGTGCCAGCAGCGCCTCGGCAGGAACCTACGAGCAGTACTTC
cdr3_aa: CASSASAGTYEQYF
j_call: TRBJ2-7
clone_size: .
v_call: TRBV9
d_call: .

cdr3_nt: TGTGCCAGCAGTACGGACCCGTACGAGCAGTACTTC
cdr3_aa: CASSTDPYEQYF
j_call: TRBJ2-7
clone_size: .
v_call: TRBV28
d_call: .

cdr3_nt: TGCAGCGTTCAAAAAACAGGGGATTCGGCCCTCCACTTT
cdr3_aa: CSVQKTGDSALHF
j_call: TRBJ1-6
clone_size: few
v_call: TRBV29-1
d_call: TRBD1

cdr3_nt: TGTGCCAGCAGTGAGGGACAGGTTGAGCAGTACTTC
cdr3_aa: CASSEGQVEQYF
j_call: TRBJ2-5
clone_size: .
v_call: TRBV12-3/TRBV12-4
d_call: TRBD1

cdr3_nt: TGTGCCAGCAGTCTCCAACTAGCCAAAAACATTCAGTACTTC
cdr3_aa: CASSLQLAKNIQYF
j_call: TRBJ2-4
clone_size: .
v_call: TRBV6-1
d_call: .

cdr3_nt: TGTGCCAGCAGCTCGCTGGAGGGAGCCTCCTACGAGCAGTACTTC
cdr3_aa: CASSSLEGASYEQYF
j_call: TRBJ2-7
clone_size: .
v_call: TRBV7-8
d_call: .

cdr3_nt: TGCAGTGCTAGAAGTCCCGGCGAGCGGCATGCTTTC
cdr3_aa: CSARSPGERHAF
j_call: TRBJ2-6
clone_size: .
v_call: TRBV20-1
d_call: .

cdr3_nt: TGTGCCAGCAGTTACGATGAGTACCAAGAGACCCAGTACTTC
cdr3_aa: CASSYDEYQETQYF
j_call: TRBJ2-5
clone_size: few
v_call: TRBV6-2/TRBV6-3
d_call: .

cdr3_nt: TGTGCCAGCAAGCTTAGGGTTCGAGGGGGGGCGCGCTACGAGCAGTACTTC
cdr3_aa: CASKLRVRGGARYEQYF
j_call: TRBJ2-7
clone_size: .
v_call: TRBV7-2
d_call: .

cdr3_nt: TGCAGCGTTGAGGGGCTACAGACCCAGTACTTC
cdr3_aa: CSVEGLQTQYF
j_call: TRBJ2-5
clone_size: many
v_call: TRBV29-1
d_call: .

cdr3_nt: TGTGCCAGCAGCTACAGGGAAACCTACGAGCAGTACTTC
cdr3_aa: CASSYRETYEQYF
j_call: TRBJ2-7
clone_size: few
v_call: TRBV11-1
d_call: .

cdr3_nt: TGTGCCAGCAGTGAAGCCGGGACAGCGGCCTACGAGCAGTACTTC
cdr3_aa: CASSEAGTAAYEQYF
j_call: TRBJ2-7
clone_size: .
v_call: TRBV2
d_call: TRBD1

cdr3_nt: TGCAGTGCTAGAACACCTACGAAGCAGTACTTC
cdr3_aa: CSARTPTKQYF
j_call: TRBJ2-7
clone_size: few
v_call: TRBV20-1
d_call: .

cdr3_nt: TGTGCCAGCAGCTTACAGGGTTCGTCACCCCTCCACTTT
cdr3_aa: CASSLQGSSPLHF
j_call: TRBJ1-6
clone_size: few
v_call: TRBV11-2
d_call: .

cdr3_nt: TGTGCCAGCCAGGGCGATCCAAACGACACTGAAGCTTTCTTT
cdr3_aa: CASQGDPNDTEAFF
j_call: TRBJ1-1
clone_size: .
v_call: TRBV7-8
d_call: .

cdr3_nt: TGCGCCAGCAGCCAAGTTCTAGCGGGAGGCCACTCCTACAATGAGCAGTTCTTC
cdr3_aa: CASSQVLAGGHSYNEQFF
j_call: TRBJ2-1
clone_size: .
v_call: TRBV4-1
d_call: TRBD2

cdr3_nt: TGCAGTGCTAGAGGAGGACTAGCGGGGATAAACCAAGAGACCCAGTACTTC
cdr3_aa: CSARGGLAGINQETQYF
j_call: TRBJ2-5
clone_size: few
v_call: TRBV20-1
d_call: TRBD2

cdr3_nt: TGCAGCGTCCTGACCCCTGGATCCTACGAGCAGTACTTC
cdr3_aa: CSVLTPGSYEQYF
j_call: TRBJ2-7
clone_size: .
v_call: TRBV29-1
d_call: .

cdr3_nt: TGCGCCAGCAGCCCAGAAGGGACACTACATGAGCAGTTCTTC
cdr3_aa: CASSPEGTLHEQFF
j_call: TRBJ2-1
clone_size: few
v_call: TRBV5-1
d_call: .

cdr3_nt: TGTGCCAGCAACCAAGGAGGGAGCAACCAGCCCCAGCATTTT
cdr3_aa: CASNQGGSNQPQHF
j_call: TRBJ1-5
clone_size: .
v_call: TRBV6-6
d_call: .

cdr3_nt: TGTGCCAGCAGTACCCTCACCGGGGAGCTGTTTTTT
cdr3_aa: CASSTLTGELFF
j_call: TRBJ2-2
clone_size: few
v_call: TRBV6-6
d_call: .

cdr3_nt: TGTGCCATCAGGGGGCTAACAGGGACTGAAGCTTTCTTT
cdr3_aa: CAIRGLTGTEAFF
j_call: TRBJ1-1
clone_size: .
v_call: TRBV10-3
d_call: .

cdr3_nt: TGTGCCAGCAGCCAGGAATACGACCAATACTACGAGCAGTACTTC
cdr3_aa: CASSQEYDQYYEQYF
j_call: TRBJ2-7
clone_size: few
v_call: TRBV4-2
d_call: .

cdr3_nt: TGCGCCAGCACTCCAGGACAGTTAAGGGACAATGAGCAGTTCTTC
cdr3_aa: CASTPGQLRDNEQFF
j_call: TRBJ2-1
clone_size: few
v_call: TRBV4-1
d_call: .